The clone carrying this T cell receptor (beta chain) came up many times. Investigators prepared the TCR beta libraries by applying iRepertoire HTBI primers and Arm-PCR of CDR3 regions. TCRdb reprocessed the multiplex PCR reads via MiXCR and lists one record per CDR3 protein. The profile covers more than 450,000 distinct CDR3 sequences, with about 16% appearing a single time and 10% to 15% taken by the ten largest. These data come from a study of regulatory T cells in long-lasting Graves disease. Documented time point: newly diagnosed GD, antithyroid drugs for less than 3 months. Scientists built the TCR library using RNA that was extracted from PBMCs. The CDR3 spans 14 residues. V dropped 6 bases and J dropped 4; count of bases not matched to a gene: 7. CDR1 is SGHRS and CDR2 is YFSETQ in the germline V gene. The sample was also reused in another study, on T cells in Graves' hyperthyroidism and ophthalmopathy.

This clonotype was obtained from a man in his forties or fifties with Graves disease. The chain employs TRBV5-1 and TRBJ2-3; the match to TRBD2 covers 8 bases. Sequencing used peripheral blood mononuclear cells (PBMCs), obtained at new diagnosis, from a patient treated with antithyroid drugs. As DNA, the CDR3 is TGCGCCAGCATTGCGGGAGGAGGGGCAGATACGCAGTATTTT. Translation gives CASIAGGGADTQYF.